These 6 T cell receptor beta chains originate from one sample sequenced in a study of CD8 T cells in ankylosing spondylitis. MiXCR, applied by TCRdb to the 5' RACE reads, yields one record per CDR3 protein. The sample has about 39,000 distinct CDR3 sequences, 3% seen once. Sequencing used blood, either unsorted or a sorted T cell fraction (not recorded which). The receptors come from a male donor with ankylosing spondylitis or in good health (not recorded which).

This clonotype has ten or more counts. The chain has TRBV9 and TRBJ2-5; D unresolved. Germline CDR1 reads SGDLS; CDR2 reads YYNGEE. CDR3 size: 15 residues. V lost 0 bases, J lost 2 bases, and 11 bases lay in between. The CDR3 region is CASSVVATDQETQYF. The DNA of the CDR3 is TGTGCCAGCAGCGTAGTGGCAACCGATCAAGAGACCCAGTACTTC.

The gene calls are TRBV9 and TRBJ2-1; 7 bases fit TRBD2. With 0 bases clipped from V and 5 bases from J, the junction kept 5 bases outside the gene matches. Per the germline V gene, CDR1 is SGDLS and CDR2 is YYNGEE. The CDR3 runs to 15 residues. In nucleotides, the CDR3 is TGTGCCAGCAGCGTAGGGCTAGCGGAGCACAATGAGCAGTTCTTC. Translating gives CASSVGLAEHNEQFF.

This clonotype showed up just a few times. CDR3 sequence: CASSAGVGDQPQHF. The CDR3 region has the DNA TGTGCCAGCAGCGCCGGGGTAGGGGACCAGCCCCAGCATTTT. This chain links TRBV9 with TRBJ1-5; a weak D match, TRBD1 (5 bases). Trimming shortened V by 3 bases and J by 7 bases, and 14 bases separated the two germline ends. CDR1 and CDR2 (germline): SGDLS, YYNGEE. The CDR3 has 14 amino acids.

Ten or more counts support this clonotype. This chain links TRBV9 with TRBJ2-2; TRBD2 agrees at 11 bases. Germline CDR1 is SGDLS and CDR2 is YYNGEE. The V gene end was trimmed by 0 bases and the J gene end by 7 bases; junction bases not matched to a gene: 14. This CDR3 is 19 amino acids long. CDR3 sequence: CASSVAPLAGGLGGGELFF. For the CDR3, the DNA is TGTGCCAGCAGCGTAGCCCCCCTAGCGGGGGGCCTGGGAGGCGGGGAGCTGTTTTTT.

There are many counts of this clonotype. The gene calls are TRBV9 and TRBJ1-2, with D unresolved. This CDR3 has 16 residues. CDR1 and CDR2 (germline): SGDLS, YYNGEE. V was trimmed by 3 bases and J by 3 bases, leaving 18 bases between them. The CDR3 spells CASSGERTPAHYGYTF. CDR3 nucleotides: TGTGCCAGCAGCGGCGAGAGGACCCCCGCGCACTATGGCTACACCTTC.

For this clonotype: A read error is possible here, since a much larger clone lies one base away. The CDR3 does not close with the conserved phenylalanine or tryptophan, likely indicating a read error. J is TRBJ2-2 and V is TRBV9; perhaps TRBD2 as D (8 bases). With 4 bases removed from V and 5 bases from J, the gap between germline ends came to 15 bases. There are 15 residues in the CDR3. In germline, CDR1 is SGDLS, CDR2 YYNGEE. The CDR3 coding sequence is TGTGCCAGCAGCACGGGAGGGGGCGGTACCGGGGAGCTGTTTCTT. Encoded protein: CASSTGGGGTGELFL.